This is a list of T cell receptor beta chains from one sample in a study of T cell responses to AZD1222 COVID-19 vaccine. Produced via immunoSEQ multiplex PCR; TCRdb's table is partial and in-frame only. The sample shows 60,000 to 70,000 clones, roughly 80% of them seen only once. Sequences were derived from peripheral blood, sampled on day 0 of AZD1222 vaccination. The receptors derive from an adult in good health. Each CDR3 is given with its conserved first and last residue. The order of the fields is CDR3 DNA, CDR3 protein, V gene, clone size, J gene, D gene. A D gene is named only where the DNA matches it firmly. Not all rows give a size; the values are once, few, many and, for expanded clones, a class.

DNA: TGTGCCAGCAGCTTAGAATTTACAGGGGGCCTGGGCTACACCTTC
CDR3: CASSLEFTGGLGYTF
V: TRBV5-5
size: -
J: TRBJ1-2
D: TRBD1

DNA: TGTGCCAGCAGCGTAGGGGCAGGGCTGGACACTGAAGCTTTCTTT
CDR3: CASSVGAGLDTEAFF
V: TRBV9
size: -
J: TRBJ1-1
D: -

DNA: TGTGCCAGCTCCCCGAACGCGGGTACAGATACGCAGTATTTT
CDR3: CASSPNAGTDTQYF
V: TRBV18
size: once
J: TRBJ2-3
D: -

DNA: TGTGCCAGCAGTTTATTGGGACAGGGGAATGAAAAACTGTTTTTT
CDR3: CASSLLGQGNEKLFF
V: TRBV27
size: -
J: TRBJ1-4
D: TRBD1

DNA: TGTGCCAGCAGCCGAACAGGGAGGAGAGCTTTCTTT
CDR3: CASSRTGRRAFF
V: TRBV7-9
size: -
J: TRBJ1-1
D: -

DNA: TGTGCCAGCAGCCCCGGGGCTAGGGAGACCCAGTACTTC
CDR3: CASSPGARETQYF
V: TRBV7-9
size: -
J: TRBJ2-5
D: -

DNA: TGTGCCAGCAGCTTTTCGGGATCCACTGGCTACGAGCAGTACTTC
CDR3: CASSFSGSTGYEQYF
V: TRBV9
size: -
J: TRBJ2-7
D: -

DNA: TGCGCCAGCAGCCCCTCGAGCGGGGGGGCCTGGGAGACCCAGTACTTC
CDR3: CASSPSSGGAWETQYF
V: TRBV5-1
size: -
J: TRBJ2-5
D: TRBD2

DNA: TGTGCCAGCAGTTTAAAGGGGGGACGCTATGGCTACACCTTC
CDR3: CASSLKGGRYGYTF
V: TRBV28
size: -
J: TRBJ1-2
D: -

DNA: TGTGCCAGCAGCGATACGCCCGGGGACGACGAGCAGTACTTC
CDR3: CASSDTPGDDEQYF
V: TRBV28
size: -
J: TRBJ2-7
D: -

DNA: TGTGCCAGCAGCCAAGTCGGGGGGCTAACTGAAGCTTTCTTT
CDR3: CASSQVGGLTEAFF
V: TRBV3-1/TRBV3-2
size: -
J: TRBJ1-1
D: -

DNA: TGTGCCAGCAGAGGGGGCAGCCAATATTCACCCCTCCACTTT
CDR3: CASRGGSQYSPLHF
V: TRBV6-5
size: -
J: TRBJ1-6
D: TRBD1

DNA: TGTGCCAGCAGCTTGGGGGACAGCATCACAGATACGCAGTATTTT
CDR3: CASSLGDSITDTQYF
V: TRBV5-4
size: once
J: TRBJ2-3
D: TRBD1

DNA: TGTGCCACCAGTGATTTCTCCGACAGGGGCGGTGGCTACACCTTC
CDR3: CATSDFSDRGGGYTF
V: TRBV24-1
size: -
J: TRBJ1-2
D: TRBD1

DNA: TGTGCCAGCAGTCCAAGTGACTCGGGCACCTACAATGAGCAGTTCTTC
CDR3: CASSPSDSGTYNEQFF
V: TRBV6-6
size: once
J: TRBJ2-1
D: -

DNA: TGTGCCATTTCCCCGGGGCCTTATAATTCACCCCTCCACTTT
CDR3: CAISPGPYNSPLHF
V: TRBV6-5
size: -
J: TRBJ1-6
D: -

DNA: TGTGCCAGCAGCCCCCTTACTAGCGGGGCCTACAATGAGCAGTTCTTC
CDR3: CASSPLTSGAYNEQFF
V: TRBV6-2/TRBV6-3
size: -
J: TRBJ2-1
D: TRBD2

DNA: TGTGCCAGCAGTTATAGAACAGGTTCTGAAAAACTGTTTTTT
CDR3: CASSYRTGSEKLFF
V: TRBV6-5
size: -
J: TRBJ1-4
D: -